Sequencing of this TCR beta chain was carried out in a study of T cells in women clearing cervical HPV infection. Study information: Cases: HPV16-related CIN3 or worse on histology, 2 invasive cancers. Controls gave blood once infection was undetectable; cases at lesion identification.

This table comes from immunoSEQ multiplex PCR, and its TCRdb copy is limited to in-frame clones, with some not included. Its table records some 33,000 clones. General study findings and limits: Combining TCR richness with V gene abundances gave approximately 0.8 AUC.

Germline lookup yields CDR1 GTSNPN and CDR2 SVGIG (reference sequence). The CDR3 is made up of 13 amino acids. V was shortened by 5 bases and J by 1 base, with 11 bases between the two germline ends. A word on this clone: As yet, its antigen is unknown. The read ends 3 residues before the CDR3 terminus; that terminus is restored from the germline J gene.

This chain links TRBV30 with TRBJ1-2, with D possibly being TRBD1 (6 bases). The clonotype comes from a woman aged 18 to 75 with a cervical HPV16 infection that either progressed to CIN3+ or cleared (not recorded which). The sequenced material came from blood buffy coat. CDR3 DNA (partial): TGTGCCTGGGAGGACAGAAATAACTATGGC. It is translated as CAWEDRNNYG. The full CDR3 protein reads CAWEDRNNYGYTF.